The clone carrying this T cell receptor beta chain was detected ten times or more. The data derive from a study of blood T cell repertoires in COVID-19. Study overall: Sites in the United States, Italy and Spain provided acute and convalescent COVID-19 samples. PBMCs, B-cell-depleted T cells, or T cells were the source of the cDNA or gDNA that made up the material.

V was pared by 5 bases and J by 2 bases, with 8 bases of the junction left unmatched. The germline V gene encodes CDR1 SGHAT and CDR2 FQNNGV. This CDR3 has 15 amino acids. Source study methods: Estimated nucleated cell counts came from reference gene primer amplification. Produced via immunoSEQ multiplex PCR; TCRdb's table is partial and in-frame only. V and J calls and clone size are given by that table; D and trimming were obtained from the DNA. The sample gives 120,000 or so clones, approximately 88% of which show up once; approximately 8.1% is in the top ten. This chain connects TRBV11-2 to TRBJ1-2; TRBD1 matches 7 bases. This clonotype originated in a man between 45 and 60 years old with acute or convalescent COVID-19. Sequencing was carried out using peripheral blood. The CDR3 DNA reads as TGTGCCAGCAGCGACCCAAGGACAGGCAACTATGGCTACACCTTC. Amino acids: CASSDPRTGNYGYTF.